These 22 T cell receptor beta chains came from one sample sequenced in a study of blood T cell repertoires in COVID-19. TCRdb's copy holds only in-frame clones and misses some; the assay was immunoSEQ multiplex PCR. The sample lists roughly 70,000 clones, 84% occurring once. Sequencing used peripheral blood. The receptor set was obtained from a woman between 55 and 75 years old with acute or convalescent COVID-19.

CDR3 DNA sequence: TGTGCCAGCAGCTTATTGTCTAGCTCCTACAATGAGCAGTTCTTC. Amino acid sequence: CASSLLSSSYNEQFF. This chain links TRBV7-6 with TRBJ2-1; D unresolved. Trimming took 2 bases from V and 0 from J, leaving 8 bases between them. Germline V gene lookup returns CDR1 SGHVS and CDR2 FNYEAQ. CDR3 length: 15 amino acids.

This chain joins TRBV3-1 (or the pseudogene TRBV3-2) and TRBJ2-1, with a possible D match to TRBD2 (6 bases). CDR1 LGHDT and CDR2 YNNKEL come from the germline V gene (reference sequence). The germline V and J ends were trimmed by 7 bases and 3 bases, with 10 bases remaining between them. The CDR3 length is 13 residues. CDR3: CASTWTNYNEQFF. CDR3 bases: TGTGCCAGCACCTGGACTAACTACAATGAGCAGTTCTTC.

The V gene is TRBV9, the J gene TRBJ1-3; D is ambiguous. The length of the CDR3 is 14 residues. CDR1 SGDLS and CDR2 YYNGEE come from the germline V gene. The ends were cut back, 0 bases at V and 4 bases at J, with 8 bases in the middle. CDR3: CASSVDEVGNTIYF. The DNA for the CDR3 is TGTGCCAGCAGCGTAGATGAGGTGGGAAACACCATATATTTT.

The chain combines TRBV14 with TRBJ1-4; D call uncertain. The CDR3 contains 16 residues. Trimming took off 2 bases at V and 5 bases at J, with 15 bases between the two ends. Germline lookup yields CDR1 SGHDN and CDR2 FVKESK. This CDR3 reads CASSQLKDSVNEKLFF. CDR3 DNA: TGTGCCAGCAGCCAATTAAAAGATTCGGTAAATGAAAAACTGTTTTTT.

CDR3 sequence: CSVDGASQAYGSSYEAFF. In nucleotides, the CDR3 is TGCAGCGTTGATGGAGCCTCACAGGCGTACGGATCTTCTTATGAAGCTTTCTTT. This chain uses TRBV29-1 with TRBJ1-1; possible D gene TRBD1, 5 bases. Deletions cut 3 bases from V and 7 bases from J, with 30 bases between. The CDR3 contains 18 residues. Germline V gives CDR1 SQVTM, CDR2 ANQGSEA. The variable domain in full, with the rest retrieved from reference TRBV29-1 and TRBJ1-1, is SAVISQKPSRDICQRGTSLTIQCQVDSQVTMMFWYRQQPGQSLTLIATANQGSEATYESGFVIDKFPISRPNLTFSTLTVSNMSPEDSSIYLCSVDGASQAYGSSYEAFFGQGTRLTVV.

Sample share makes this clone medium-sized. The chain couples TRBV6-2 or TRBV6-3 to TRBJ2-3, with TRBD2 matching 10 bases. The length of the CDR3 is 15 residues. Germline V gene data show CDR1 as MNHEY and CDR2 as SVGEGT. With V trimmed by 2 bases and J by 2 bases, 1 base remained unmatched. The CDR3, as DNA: TGTGCCAGCAGTTACAGCGGGGGGGCCACAGATACGCAGTATTTT. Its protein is CASSYSGGATDTQYF.

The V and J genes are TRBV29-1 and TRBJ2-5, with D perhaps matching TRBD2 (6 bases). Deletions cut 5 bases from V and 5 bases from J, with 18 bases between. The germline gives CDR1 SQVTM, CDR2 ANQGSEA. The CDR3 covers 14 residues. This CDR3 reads CSVKRDTAGETQYF. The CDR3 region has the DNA TGCAGCGTTAAGCGTGACACCGCGGGGGAGACCCAGTACTTC.

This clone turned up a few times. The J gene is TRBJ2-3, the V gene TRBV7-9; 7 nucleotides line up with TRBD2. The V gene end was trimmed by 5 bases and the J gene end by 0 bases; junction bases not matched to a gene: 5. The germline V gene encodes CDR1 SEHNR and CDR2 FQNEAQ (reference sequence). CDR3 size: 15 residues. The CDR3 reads CASSPSGSSTDTQYF. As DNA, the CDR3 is TGTGCCAGCAGCCCTAGCGGATCGAGCACAGATACGCAGTATTTT.

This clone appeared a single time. The CDR3 region has the DNA TGTGCCAGCAGCTTGAAACTAGCCGACGAGCAGTACTTC. Its translation is CASSLKLADEQYF. The V and J genes are TRBV5-6 and TRBJ2-7, with D perhaps matching TRBD2 (6 bases). This CDR3 has 13 residues. From germline, CDR1 is SGHDT and CDR2 YYEEEE. The V end lost 1 base, the J end lost 5 bases, and 10 bases lay between the germline ends.

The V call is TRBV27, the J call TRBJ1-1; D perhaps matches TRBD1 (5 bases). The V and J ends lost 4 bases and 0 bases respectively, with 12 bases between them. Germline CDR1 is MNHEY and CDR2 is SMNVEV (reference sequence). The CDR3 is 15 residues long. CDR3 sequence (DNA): TGTGCCAGCAGTTCCGCGGGACGGTTGAACACTGAAGCTTTCTTT. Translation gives CASSSAGRLNTEAFF.

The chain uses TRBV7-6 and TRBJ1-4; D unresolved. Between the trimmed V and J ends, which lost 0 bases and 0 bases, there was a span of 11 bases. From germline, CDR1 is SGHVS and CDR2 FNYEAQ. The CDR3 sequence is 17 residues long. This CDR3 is CASSLAILGATNEKLFF. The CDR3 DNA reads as TGTGCCAGCAGCTTAGCGATATTGGGAGCAACTAATGAAAAACTGTTTTTT.

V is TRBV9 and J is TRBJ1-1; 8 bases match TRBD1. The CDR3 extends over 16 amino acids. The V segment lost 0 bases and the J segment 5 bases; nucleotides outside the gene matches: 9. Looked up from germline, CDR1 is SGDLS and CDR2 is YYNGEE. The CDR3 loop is CASSVGTGILGTEAFF. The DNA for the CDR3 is TGTGCCAGCAGCGTAGGGACAGGGATTTTGGGAACTGAAGCTTTCTTT.

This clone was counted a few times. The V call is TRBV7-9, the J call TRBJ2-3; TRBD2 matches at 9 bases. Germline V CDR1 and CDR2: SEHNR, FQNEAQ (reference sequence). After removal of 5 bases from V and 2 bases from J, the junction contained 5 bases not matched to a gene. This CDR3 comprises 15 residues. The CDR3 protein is CASSQRGALTDTQYF. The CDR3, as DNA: TGTGCCAGCAGCCAGCGGGGGGCACTCACAGATACGCAGTATTTT. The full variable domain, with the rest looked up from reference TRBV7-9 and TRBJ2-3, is DTGVSQNPRHKITKRGQNVTFRCDPISEHNRLYWYRQTLGQGPEFLTYFQNEAQLEKSRLLSDRFSAERPKGSFSTLEIQRTEQGDSAMYLCASSQRGALTDTQYFGPGTRLTVL.

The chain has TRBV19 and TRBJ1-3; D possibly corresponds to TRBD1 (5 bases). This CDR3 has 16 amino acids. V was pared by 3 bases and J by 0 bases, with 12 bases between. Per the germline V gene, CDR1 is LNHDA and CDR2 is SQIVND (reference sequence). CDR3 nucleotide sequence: TGTGCCAGTAGTATCTCAGGGCTGAGCTCTGGAAACACCATATATTTT. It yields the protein CASSISGLSSGNTIYF.

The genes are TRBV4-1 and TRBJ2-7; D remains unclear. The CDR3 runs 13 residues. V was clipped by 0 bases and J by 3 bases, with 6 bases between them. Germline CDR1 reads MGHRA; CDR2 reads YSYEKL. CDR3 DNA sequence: TGCGCCAGCAGCCAAGAGGGCCGCTACGAGCAGTACTTC. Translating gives CASSQEGRYEQYF.

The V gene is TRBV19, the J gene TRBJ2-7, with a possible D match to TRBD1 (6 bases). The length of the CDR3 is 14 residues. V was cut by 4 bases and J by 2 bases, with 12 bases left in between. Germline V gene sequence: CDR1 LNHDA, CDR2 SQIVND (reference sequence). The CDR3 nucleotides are TGTGCCAGTAGTAGTCACAGGGTACCCTACGAGCAGTACTTC. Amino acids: CASSSHRVPYEQYF.

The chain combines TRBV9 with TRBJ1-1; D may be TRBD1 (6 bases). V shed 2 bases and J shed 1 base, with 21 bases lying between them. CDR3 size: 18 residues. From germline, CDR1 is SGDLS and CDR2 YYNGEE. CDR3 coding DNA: TGTGCCAGCAGCGTTGGGGGCGGCTACCTTGGGGAGAACACTGAAGCTTTCTTT. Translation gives CASSVGGGYLGENTEAFF.

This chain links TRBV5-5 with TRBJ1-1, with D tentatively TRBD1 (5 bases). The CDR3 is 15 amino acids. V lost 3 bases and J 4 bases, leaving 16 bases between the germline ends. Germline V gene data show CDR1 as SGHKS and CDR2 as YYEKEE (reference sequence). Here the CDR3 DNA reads TGTGCCAGCAGCTGGGGCGGGGGGAGCGGCACTGAAGCTTTCTTT. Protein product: CASSWGGGSGTEAFF.

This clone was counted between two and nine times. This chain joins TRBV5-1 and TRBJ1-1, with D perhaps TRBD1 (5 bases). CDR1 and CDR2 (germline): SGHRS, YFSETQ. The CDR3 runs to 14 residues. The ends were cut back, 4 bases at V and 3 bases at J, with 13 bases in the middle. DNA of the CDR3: TGCGCCAGCAGCGGCAGGGTTGAGGACACTGAAGCTTTCTTT. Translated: CASSGRVEDTEAFF.

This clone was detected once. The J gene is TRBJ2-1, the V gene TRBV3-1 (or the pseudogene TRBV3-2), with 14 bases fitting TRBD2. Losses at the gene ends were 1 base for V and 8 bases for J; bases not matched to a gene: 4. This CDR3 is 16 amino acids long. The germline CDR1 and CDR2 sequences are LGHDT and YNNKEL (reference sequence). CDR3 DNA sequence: TGTGCCAGCAGCCAAGGACTAGCGGGGGGGCGGGATGAGCAGTTCTTC. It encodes CASSQGLAGGRDEQFF.

CDR3 loop: CAWSSGQGYNSPLHF. As DNA, the CDR3 is TGTGCCTGGAGTTCGGGACAGGGCTATAATTCACCCCTCCACTTT. The chain links TRBV30 to TRBJ1-6; 9 bases align to TRBD1. Germline lookup yields CDR1 GTSNPN and CDR2 SVGIG (reference sequence). The CDR3 spans 15 residues. The J segment lost 3 bases and the V segment lost 2 bases, leaving 2 bases of the junction unmatched.

The CDR3 here is CASSFRDRGNEQYF. The CDR3, as DNA: TGTGCCAGCAGCTTCCGGGACAGGGGTAACGAGCAGTACTTC. The rearrangement uses TRBV9 and TRBJ2-7, with 10 bases lining up with TRBD1. V dropped 4 bases and J dropped 5; count of bases not matched to a gene: 6. The germline gives CDR1 SGDLS, CDR2 YYNGEE. The CDR3 length is 14 residues.